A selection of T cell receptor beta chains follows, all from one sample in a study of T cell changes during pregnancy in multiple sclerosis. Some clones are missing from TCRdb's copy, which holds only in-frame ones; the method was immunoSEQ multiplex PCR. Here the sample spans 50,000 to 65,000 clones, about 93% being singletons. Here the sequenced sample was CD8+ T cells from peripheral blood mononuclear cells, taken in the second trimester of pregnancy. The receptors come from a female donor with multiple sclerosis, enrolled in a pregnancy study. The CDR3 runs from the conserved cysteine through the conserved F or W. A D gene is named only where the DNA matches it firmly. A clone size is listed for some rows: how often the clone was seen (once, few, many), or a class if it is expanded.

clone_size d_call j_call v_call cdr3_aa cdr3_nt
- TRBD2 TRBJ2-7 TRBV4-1 CASSQDGTRPGEQYF TGCGCCAGCAGCCAAGATGGGACTAGACCGGGAGAGCAGTACTTC
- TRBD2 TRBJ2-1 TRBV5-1 CASSRKGLAGLLWENEQFF TGCGCCAGCAGCAGGAAGGGACTAGCGGGTCTTTTGTGGGAAAATGAGCAGTTCTTC
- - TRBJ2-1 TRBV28 CASSPGVSYNEQFF TGTGCCAGCAGCCCGGGGGTCTCCTACAATGAGCAGTTCTTC
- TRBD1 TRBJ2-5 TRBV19 CASSITGGTETQYF TGTGCCAGTAGTATCACAGGGGGCACAGAGACCCAGTACTTC
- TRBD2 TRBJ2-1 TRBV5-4 CASSLGAGEGEQFF TGTGCCAGCAGCTTGGGAGCGGGAGAGGGTGAGCAGTTCTTC
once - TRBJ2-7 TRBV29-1 CSVGGAAGPYEQYF TGCAGCGTTGGCGGGGCGGCAGGACCGTACGAGCAGTACTTC
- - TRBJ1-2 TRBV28 CASTVPSGHYYGYTF TGTGCCAGCACCGTGCCGTCCGGCCACTATTATGGCTACACCTTC
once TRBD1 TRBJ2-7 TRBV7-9 CASSQQGQGSYEQYF TGTGCCAGCAGCCAACAGGGACAGGGCTCCTACGAGCAGTACTTC
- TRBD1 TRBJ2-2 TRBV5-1 CASTGGTGELFF TGCGCCAGCACAGGGGGCACCGGGGAGCTGTTTTTT
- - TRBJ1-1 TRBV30 CAWSLGGATEAFF TGTGCCTGGAGTCTCGGTGGGGCCACTGAAGCTTTCTTT
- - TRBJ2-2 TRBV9 CASSVATEGHNANTGELFF TGTGCCAGCAGCGTAGCTACAGAGGGACATAACGCGAACACCGGGGAGCTGTTTTTT
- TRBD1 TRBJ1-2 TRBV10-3 CAISDPMEGAGYGYTF TGTGCCATCAGTGACCCAATGGAGGGGGCAGGCTATGGCTACACCTTC
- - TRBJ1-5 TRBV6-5 CASRPTGYSNQPQHF TGTGCCAGCAGGCCTACAGGGTATAGCAATCAGCCCCAGCATTTT
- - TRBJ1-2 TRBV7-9 CASSLGGDGYTF TGTGCCAGCAGCCTGGGGGGGGATGGCTACACCTTC